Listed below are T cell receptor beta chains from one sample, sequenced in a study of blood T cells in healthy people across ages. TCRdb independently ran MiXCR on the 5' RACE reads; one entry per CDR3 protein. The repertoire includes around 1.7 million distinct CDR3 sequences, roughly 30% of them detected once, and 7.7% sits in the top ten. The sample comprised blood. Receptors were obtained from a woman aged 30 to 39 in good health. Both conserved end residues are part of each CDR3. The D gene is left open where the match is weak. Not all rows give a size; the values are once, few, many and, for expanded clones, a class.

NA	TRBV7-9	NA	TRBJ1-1	TGTGCCAGCAGCGGTGGACGGCATGAAGCTTTCTTT	CASSGGRHEAFF
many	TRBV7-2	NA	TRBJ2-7	TGTGCCAGCAGTCGCATTTCGAACTACGAGCAGTACTTC	CASSRISNYEQYF
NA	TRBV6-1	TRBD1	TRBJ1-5	TGTGCCAGCAGACCCCCGGGACAGGGGGGCTTAGTCAATCAGCCCCAGCATTTT	CASRPPGQGGLVNQPQHF
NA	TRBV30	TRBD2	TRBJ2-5	TGTGCCTGGAGTGCCAGCGGGGGGGCCCGAGAGACCCAGTACTTC	CAWSASGGARETQYF
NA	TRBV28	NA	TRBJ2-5	TGTGCCAGCAGTGTGAGGAGCTACAAGCAGTACTTC	CASSVRSYKQYF
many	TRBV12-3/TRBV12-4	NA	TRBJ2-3	TGTGCCAGCAGTTACGAGGGAAGCACAGATACGCAGTATTTT	CASSYEGSTDTQYF
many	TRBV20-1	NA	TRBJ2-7	TGCAGTGCTAGACCCGGGACACCTTATTACGAGCAGTACTTC	CSARPGTPYYEQYF
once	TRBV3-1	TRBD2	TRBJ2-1	TGTGCCAGCAGCCAAGCGGGGGGGGATGTTGAGCAGTTCTTC	CASSQAGGDVEQFF
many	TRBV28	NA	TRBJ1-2	TGTGCCAGCAGGGCGGCAGCGGATGGCTACACCTTC	CASRAAADGYTF
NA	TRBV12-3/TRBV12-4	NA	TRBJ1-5	TGTGCCAGCAGTTTCAGGGTTCAGGGCAATCAGCCCCAGCATTTT	CASSFRVQGNQPQHF
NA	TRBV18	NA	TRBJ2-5	TGTGCCAGCTCAAGGACAGTGCAACAAGAGACCCAGTACTTC	CASSRTVQQETQYF
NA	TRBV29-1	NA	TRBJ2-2	TGCAGCGTTTTAGACAACGTGGGGGAGCTGTTTTTT	CSVLDNVGELFF
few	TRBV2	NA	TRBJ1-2	TGTGCCAGCACTGGATCTTTTTCTTTCTATGGCTACACCTTC	CASTGSFSFYGYTF
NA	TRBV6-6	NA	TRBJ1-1	TGTGCCAGCAGCTTACGTGGGGGGCTAGCAACTGAAGCTTTCTTT	CASSLRGGLATEAFF
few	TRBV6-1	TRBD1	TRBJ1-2	TGTGCCAGCAGCGCCAACAGGGGCTCCACTAACTATGGCTACACCTTC	CASSANRGSTNYGYTF
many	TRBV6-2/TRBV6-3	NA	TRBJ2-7	TGTGCCAGCAGCGCGGGGAACTACGAGCAGTACTTC	CASSAGNYEQYF
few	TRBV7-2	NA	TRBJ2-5	TGTGCCAGCAGCTTCTGGGACAACCAAGAGACCCAGTACTTC	CASSFWDNQETQYF
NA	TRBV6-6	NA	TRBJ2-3	TGTGCCAGCAGTTACTCGATACCGGGACGGGCAGATACGCGGTATTTT	CASSYSIPGRADTRYF
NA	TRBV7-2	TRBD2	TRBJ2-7	TGTGCCAGCGCGATGGGGGGGATTCCCTGCGAGCAGTACTTC	CASAMGGIPCEQYF
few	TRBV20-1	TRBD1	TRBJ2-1	TGCAGTGCCTCCGGGACAGCCTACAATGAGCAGTTCTTC	CSASGTAYNEQFF
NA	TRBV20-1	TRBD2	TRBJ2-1	TGCAGTGTTCCGGGACTAGCGGGATACGGTGAGCAGTTCTTC	CSVPGLAGYGEQFF
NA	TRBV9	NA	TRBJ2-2	TGTGCCAGCAGCGTAGCGGGGGCGGCGGGCGGGGAGCTGTTTTTT	CASSVAGAAGGELFF
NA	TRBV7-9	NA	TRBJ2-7	TGTGCCAGCATGCCAGGGGCAGGGGTCTACGAGCAGTACTTC	CASMPGAGVYEQYF
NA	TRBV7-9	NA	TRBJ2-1	TGTGCCAGCAGCTTAGCAGGGGCCGGGGATGAGCAGTTCTTC	CASSLAGAGDEQFF
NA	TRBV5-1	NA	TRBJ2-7	TGCGCCAGCAGCTTTCGAGAGAGTTCCTACGAGCAGTACTTC	CASSFRESSYEQYF
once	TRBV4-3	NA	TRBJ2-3	TGCGCCAGCAGCCAAGATCCTCTAGCTGGCAATACGCAGTATTTT	CASSQDPLAGNTQYF
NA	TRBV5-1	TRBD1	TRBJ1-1	TGCGCCAGCAGCACAGGGGGGACCCTGAGGACTGAAGCTTTCTTT	CASSTGGTLRTEAFF
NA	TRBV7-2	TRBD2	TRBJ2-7	TGTGCCAGCAGCCGCCCCTCTAGCGGGAGCTCCTACGAGCAGTACTTC	CASSRPSSGSSYEQYF
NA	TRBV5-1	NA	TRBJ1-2	TGCGCCAGCAGCTTGGACAGGGCGCCCTATGGCTACACCTTC	CASSLDRAPYGYTF
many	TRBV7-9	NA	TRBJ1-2	TGTGCCAGCAGCTTGCAGGGTGGGTCGTATGGCTACACCTTC	CASSLQGGSYGYTF
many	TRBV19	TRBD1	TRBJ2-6	TGTGGGACAGGGGAAATCGACGTCCTGACTTTC	CGTGEIDVLTF